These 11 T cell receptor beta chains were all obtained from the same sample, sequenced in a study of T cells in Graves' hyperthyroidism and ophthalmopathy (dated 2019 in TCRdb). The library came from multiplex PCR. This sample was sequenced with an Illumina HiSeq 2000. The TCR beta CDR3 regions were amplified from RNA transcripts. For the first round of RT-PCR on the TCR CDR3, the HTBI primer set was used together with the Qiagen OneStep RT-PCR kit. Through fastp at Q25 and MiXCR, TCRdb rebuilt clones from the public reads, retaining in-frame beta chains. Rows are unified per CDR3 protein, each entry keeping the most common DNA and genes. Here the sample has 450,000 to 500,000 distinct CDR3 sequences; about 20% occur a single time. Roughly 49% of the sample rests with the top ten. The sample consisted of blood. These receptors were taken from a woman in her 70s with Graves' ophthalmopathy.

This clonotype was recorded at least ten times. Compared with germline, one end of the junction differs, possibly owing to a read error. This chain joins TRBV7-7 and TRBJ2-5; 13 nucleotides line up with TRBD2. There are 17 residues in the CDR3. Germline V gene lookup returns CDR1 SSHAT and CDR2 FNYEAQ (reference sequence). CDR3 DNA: TGTGCTAGCAGCTTAGGTCGACTAGCGGGAGGTCAAGAGACCCAGTACTTC. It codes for CASSLGRLAGGQETQYF. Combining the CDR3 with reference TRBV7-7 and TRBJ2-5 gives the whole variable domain GAGVSQSPRYKVTKRGQDVTLRCDPISSHATLYWYQQALGQGPEFLTYFNYEAQPDKSGLPSDRFSAERPEGSISTLTIQRTEQRDSAMYRCASSLGRLAGGQETQYFGPGTRLLVL.

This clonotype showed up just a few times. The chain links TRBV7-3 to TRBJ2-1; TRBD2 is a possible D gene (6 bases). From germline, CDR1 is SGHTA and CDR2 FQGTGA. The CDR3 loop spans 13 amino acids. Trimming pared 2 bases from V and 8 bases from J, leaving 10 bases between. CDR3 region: CASSLGSGYEQFF. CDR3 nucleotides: TGTGCCAGCAGCTTAGGTAGCGGATATGAGCAGTTCTTC.

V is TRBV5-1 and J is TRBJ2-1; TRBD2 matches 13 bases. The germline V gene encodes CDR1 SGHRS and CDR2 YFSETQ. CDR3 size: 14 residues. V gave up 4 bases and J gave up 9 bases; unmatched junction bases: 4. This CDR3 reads CASSVGLAGFEQFF. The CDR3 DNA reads TGCGCCAGCAGCGTGGGACTAGCGGGATTTGAGCAGTTCTTC.

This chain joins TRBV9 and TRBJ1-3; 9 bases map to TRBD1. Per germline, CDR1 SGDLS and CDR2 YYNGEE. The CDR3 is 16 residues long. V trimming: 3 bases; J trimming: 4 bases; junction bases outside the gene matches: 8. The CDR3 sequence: CASSASDRGRGNTIYF. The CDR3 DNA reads TGTGCCAGCAGCGCATCGGACAGGGGACGGGGAAACACCATATATTTT.

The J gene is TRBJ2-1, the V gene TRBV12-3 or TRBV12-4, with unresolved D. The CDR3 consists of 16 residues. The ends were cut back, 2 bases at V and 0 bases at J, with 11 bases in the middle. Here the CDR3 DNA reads TGTGCCAGCAGTTTAAACCAGGATATCTCCTACAATGAGCAGTTCTTC. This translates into CASSLNQDISYNEQFF.

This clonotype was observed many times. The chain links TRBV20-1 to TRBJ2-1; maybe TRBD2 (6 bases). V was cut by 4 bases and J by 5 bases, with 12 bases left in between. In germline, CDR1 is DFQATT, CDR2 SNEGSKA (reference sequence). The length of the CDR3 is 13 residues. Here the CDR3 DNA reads TGCAGTGCTACGGGACTCGTGAACAATGAGCAGTTCTTC. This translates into CSATGLVNNEQFF.

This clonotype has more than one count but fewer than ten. CDR3 protein: CASSLVSGSPGELFF. The DNA for the CDR3 is TGTGCCAGCAGCTTAGTCAGCGGGAGTCCCGGGGAGCTGTTTTTT. This chain connects TRBV7-2 to TRBJ2-2; TRBD2 matches at 8 bases. Germline CDR1 is SGHTA and CDR2 is FQGNSA. This CDR3 is 15 amino acids long. J lost 6 bases, V lost 1 base, and 4 bases had no gene match.

In DNA form, the CDR3 reads TGTGCCAGCAGCCTAGGACAGGGCGTCCAAATCCTCTATGGCTACACCTTC. It encodes CASSLGQGVQILYGYTF. The chain recombines TRBV7-9 with TRBJ1-2, with TRBD1 matching 8 bases. Germline assignment: CDR1 SEHNR and CDR2 FQNEAQ (reference sequence). V dropped 5 bases and J dropped 4; count of bases not matched to a gene: 15. The CDR3 is 17 residues long.

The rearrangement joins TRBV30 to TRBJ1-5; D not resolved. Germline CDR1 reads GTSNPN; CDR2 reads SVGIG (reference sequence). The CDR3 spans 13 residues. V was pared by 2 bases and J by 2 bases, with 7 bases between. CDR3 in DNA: TGTGCCTGGAGTTCTCACCGCAATCAGCCCCAGCATTTT. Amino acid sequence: CAWSSHRNQPQHF.

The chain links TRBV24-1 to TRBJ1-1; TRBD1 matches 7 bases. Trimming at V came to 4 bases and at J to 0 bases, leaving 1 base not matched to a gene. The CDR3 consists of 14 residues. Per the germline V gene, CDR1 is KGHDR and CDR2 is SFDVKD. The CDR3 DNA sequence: TGTGCCACCAGTGACGACAGGGTGAACACTGAAGCTTTCTTT. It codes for CATSDDRVNTEAFF.

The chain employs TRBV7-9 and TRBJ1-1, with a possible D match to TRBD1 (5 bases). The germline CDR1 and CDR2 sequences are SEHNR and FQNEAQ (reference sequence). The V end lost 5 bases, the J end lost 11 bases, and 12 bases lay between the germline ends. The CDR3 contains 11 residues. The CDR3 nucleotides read TGTGCCAGCAGCCCCAGGGCGGCGGCTTTCTTT. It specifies CASSPRAAAFF.